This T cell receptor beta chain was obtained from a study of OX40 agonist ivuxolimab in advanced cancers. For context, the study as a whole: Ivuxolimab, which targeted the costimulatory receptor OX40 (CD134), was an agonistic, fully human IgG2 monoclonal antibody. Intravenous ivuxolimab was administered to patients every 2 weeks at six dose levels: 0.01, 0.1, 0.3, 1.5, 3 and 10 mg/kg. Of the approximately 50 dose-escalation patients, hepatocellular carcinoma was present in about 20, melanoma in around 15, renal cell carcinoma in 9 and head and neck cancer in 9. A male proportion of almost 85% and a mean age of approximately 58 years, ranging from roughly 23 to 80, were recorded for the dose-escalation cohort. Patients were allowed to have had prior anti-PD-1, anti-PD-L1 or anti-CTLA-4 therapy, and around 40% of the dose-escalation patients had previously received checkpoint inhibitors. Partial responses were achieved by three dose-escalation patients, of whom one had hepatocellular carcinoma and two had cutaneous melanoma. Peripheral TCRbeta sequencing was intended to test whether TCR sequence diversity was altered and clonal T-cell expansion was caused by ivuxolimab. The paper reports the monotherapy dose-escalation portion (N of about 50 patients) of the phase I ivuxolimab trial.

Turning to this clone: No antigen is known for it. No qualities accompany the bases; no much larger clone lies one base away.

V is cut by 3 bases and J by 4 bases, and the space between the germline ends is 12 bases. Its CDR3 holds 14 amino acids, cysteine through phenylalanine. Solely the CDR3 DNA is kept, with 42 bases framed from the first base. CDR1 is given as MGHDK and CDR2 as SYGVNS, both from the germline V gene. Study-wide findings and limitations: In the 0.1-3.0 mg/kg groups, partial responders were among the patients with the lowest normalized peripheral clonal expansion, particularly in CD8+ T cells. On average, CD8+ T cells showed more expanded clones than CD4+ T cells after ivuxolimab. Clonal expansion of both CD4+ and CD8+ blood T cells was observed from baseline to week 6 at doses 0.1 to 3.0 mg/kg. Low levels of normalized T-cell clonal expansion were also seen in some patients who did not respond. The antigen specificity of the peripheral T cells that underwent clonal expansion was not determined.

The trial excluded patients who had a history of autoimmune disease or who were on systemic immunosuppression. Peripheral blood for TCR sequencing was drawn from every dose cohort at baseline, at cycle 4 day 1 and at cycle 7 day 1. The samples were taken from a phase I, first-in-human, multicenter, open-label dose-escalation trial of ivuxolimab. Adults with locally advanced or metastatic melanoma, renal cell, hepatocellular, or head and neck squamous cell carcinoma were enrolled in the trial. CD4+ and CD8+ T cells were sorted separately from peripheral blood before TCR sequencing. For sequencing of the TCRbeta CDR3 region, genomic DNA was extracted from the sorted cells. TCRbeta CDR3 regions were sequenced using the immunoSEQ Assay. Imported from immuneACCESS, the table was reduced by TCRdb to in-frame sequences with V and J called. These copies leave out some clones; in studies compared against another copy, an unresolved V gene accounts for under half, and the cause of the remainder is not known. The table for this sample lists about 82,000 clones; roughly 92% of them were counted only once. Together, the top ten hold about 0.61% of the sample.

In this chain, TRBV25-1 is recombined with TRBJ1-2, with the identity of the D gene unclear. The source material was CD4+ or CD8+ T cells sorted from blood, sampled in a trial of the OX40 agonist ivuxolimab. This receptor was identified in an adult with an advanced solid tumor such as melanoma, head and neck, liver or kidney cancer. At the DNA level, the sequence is TGTGCCAGCAGTGAGGTGTCAGCTCCCTATGGCTACACCTTC. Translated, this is CASSEVSAPYGYTF.